This T cell receptor beta chain was sequenced in a study of beta chain features in type 1 diabetes. General study points: A potential influence of HLA type upon TCRB rearrangement remained unresolved herein. All four CD4+ subsets from Type 1 diabetes patients carried moderately but significantly shorter TCRB CDR3s.

As every portion of the isolated RNA was reverse transcribed, the sequencing read expressed TCRB transcripts. Generated by immunoSEQ multiplex PCR, the TCRdb table keeps only in-frame clones and is missing some. The table lists about 160,000 clones, roughly 60% of them singletons. Germline loops: CDR1 ENHRY, CDR2 SYGVKD. The CDR3 is made up of 13 amino acids. With V trimmed by 6 bases and J by 5 bases, 5 bases remained unmatched. In this sample, this clone turned up once. Its target is not known. The receptor was derived from a man aged 25-45 years with type 1 diabetes. The rearrangement joins TRBV10-3 to TRBJ1-2; 8 bases agree with TRBD1. Material: naive CD4+ T cells from blood. CDR3 amino acids: CAISVGTGYGYTF. The CDR3 DNA reads as TGTGCCATCAGCGTAGGGACAGGTTATGGCTACACCTTC.